This TCR beta chain is drawn from a study of blood T cell repertoires in COVID-19. Study details: COVID-19 samples from acute and convalescent phases originated in the United States, Italy and Spain. In each case, the material was cDNA or gDNA derived from T cells, B-cell-depleted T cells, or PBMCs.

Original processing notes: Nucleated cell number was recorded as an estimate derived from reference gene primer amplification. Clones were read by immunoSEQ multiplex PCR, and TCRdb kept only the in-frame ones, dropping some. V and J calls and clone size are given by that table; D and trimming were obtained from the DNA. Of 130,000 or so clones in the sample, around 85% were seen once. Per germline, CDR1 MDHEN and CDR2 SYDVKM. V lost 7 bases, J lost 3 bases, and 9 bases stayed unmatched. This CDR3 is built from 15 residues. The source is a man in his 60s with acute or convalescent COVID-19. J is TRBJ2-7 and V is TRBV28, with 10 bases lining up with TRBD1. Specimen: peripheral blood. CDR3 in DNA: TGTGCCAGCACCTCCGGGGACAGGGGCCTCTACGAGCAGTACTTC. It codes for CASTSGDRGLYEQYF.